This TCR beta chain was identified in a study of T-cell memory formation after mild COVID-19. Study conclusions and caveats: Cross-reactive memory apparently joined, as some responding clones appeared in pre-infection memory. A second wave expanding day 15 to 37 was CD4+-biased; contracting clones were balanced.

Via MiXCR, TCRdb re-called the 5' RACE reads, giving one row per CDR3 protein. The sample contains about 360,000 distinct CDR3 sequences, roughly an eighth of which appear only once. There are a few counts of this clonotype. Its antigen is unidentified. This receptor was taken from a man aged 18-30 years who had mild COVID-19 (a few samples of this study predate the infection). Cell type and time point are not known. Material: PBMCs or a T cell subset sorted from them (not recorded which).

CDR3 protein: CASSTRLTETQYF. The CDR3 DNA reads as TGTGCCAGCAGCACAAGGTTGACGGAGACCCAGTACTTC. The chain employs TRBV7-2 and TRBJ2-5, with D hard to call. Germline values: CDR1 SGHTA, CDR2 FQGNSA. The V gene lost 5 bases and the J gene lost 5 bases, with 12 bases spanning the gap. There are 13 residues in the CDR3.